Below, 20 T cell receptor beta chains from the same sample are listed, as sequenced in a study of early T cells in non-severe SARS-CoV-2 infection. TCRdb itself ran the 5' RACE reads through MiXCR, one entry per CDR3 protein. The top ten clones hold 4.1% of a sample with about 56,000 distinct CDR3 sequences, about 15% of them seen once. The sample was whole blood, taken at baseline. All receptors derive from an adult who was a healthcare worker with PCR-confirmed SARS-CoV-2 infection or an uninfected control (not recorded which).

The chain uses TRBV10-3 and TRBJ2-3; D might be TRBD1 (6 bases). V was pared by 10 bases and J by 1 base, with 12 bases between. The CDR3 length is 13 residues. From germline, CDR1 is ENHRY and CDR2 SYGVKD. CDR3 loop: CATRDIRTDTQYF. In DNA, the CDR3 is TGTGCCACTCGGGACATCCGCACAGATACGCAGTATTTT.

This clonotype was observed a few times. The chain combines TRBV20-1 with TRBJ2-3, with 10 bases lining up with TRBD2. V shed 4 bases, J shed 1 base, and the junction held 8 bases outside the gene matches. In germline, CDR1 is DFQATT, CDR2 SNEGSKA (reference sequence). The CDR3 has 16 residues. The CDR3 is CSANHGTSVRTDTQYF. The CDR3 DNA reads as TGCAGTGCTAACCACGGGACTAGCGTTCGCACAGATACGCAGTATTTT.

The chain combines TRBV4-1 with TRBJ2-1; 7 bases line up with TRBD2. Germline V lookup: CDR1 MGHRA, CDR2 YSYEKL. Germline trimming cut 0 bases from V and 8 bases from J; bases unmatched to any gene: 13. The CDR3 sequence is 17 residues long. The CDR3 loop reads CASSQDRDGRWGDEQFF. CDR3 coding DNA: TGCGCCAGCAGCCAAGATAGGGACGGGAGGTGGGGCGATGAGCAGTTCTTC.

This clonotype was seen ten or more times. The chain joins TRBV24-1 to TRBJ2-1, with 8 bases lining up with TRBD2. The CDR3 is 13 residues long. V lost 5 bases to trimming and J lost 7 bases; unmatched junction nucleotides: 3. Germline lookup yields CDR1 KGHDR and CDR2 SFDVKD. The CDR3 here is CATSAGGQNEQFF. The CDR3 DNA follows: TGTGCCACCAGTGCGGGAGGGCAGAATGAGCAGTTCTTC.

In its sample, this clonotype was seen many times. The rearrangement joins TRBV6-1 to TRBJ2-7; tentatively, D is TRBD2 (6 bases). This CDR3 comprises 15 residues. Germline V gene data show CDR1 as MNHNS and CDR2 as SASEGT. V was pared by 0 bases and J by 3 bases, with 12 bases between. The CDR3 spells CASSEAGRFRYEQYF. In nucleotides, the CDR3 is TGTGCCAGCAGTGAAGCTGGGAGGTTTCGCTACGAGCAGTACTTC.

This chain joins TRBV15 and TRBJ2-7; 7 positions agree with TRBD1. This CDR3 comprises 15 residues. The V and J ends lost 5 bases and 4 bases, in that order; junction bases with no gene match: 11. Germline V gene data show CDR1 as LNHNV and CDR2 as YYDKDF (reference sequence). The CDR3 here is CATSGVDRPYYEQYF. CDR3 in DNA: TGTGCCACCAGCGGAGTGGACAGGCCGTATTACGAGCAGTACTTC.

This clonotype was counted between two and nine times. This sequence joins TRBV5-6 and TRBJ2-7, with unresolved D. The CDR3 totals 14 residues. V was clipped by 7 bases and J by 1 base, with 15 bases between them. Germline V gene lookup returns CDR1 SGHDT and CDR2 YYEEEE. For the CDR3, the DNA is TGTGCCAGCTTTCGGAGCCTTACTTCCTACGAGCAGTACTTC. Its translation is CASFRSLTSYEQYF.

This clonotype was observed at least ten times. J is TRBJ1-4 and V is TRBV28, with TRBD1 as a possible D gene (5 bases). Germline CDR1 is MDHEN and CDR2 is SYDVKM. The CDR3 has 13 amino acids. Trimming removed 6 bases from V and 8 bases from J, with 13 bases in between. Written as DNA, the CDR3 is TGTGCCAGCAGCCGCCCGGGGGGAGAAAAACTGTTTTTT. Its translation is CASSRPGGEKLFF. The full variable domain, completed using reference TRBV28 and TRBJ1-4, is DVKVTQSSRYLVKRTGEKVFLECVQDMDHENMFWYRQDPGLGLRLIYFSYDVKMKEKGDIPEGYSVSREKKERFSLILESASTNQTSMYLCASSRPGGEKLFFGSGTQLSVL.

V gene TRBV18 combines with J gene TRBJ1-1; no firm D call. V dropped 3 bases and J dropped 8 bases, with 13 bases sitting between them. The CDR3 sequence is 13 residues long. The germline V gene encodes CDR1 KGHSH and CDR2 LQKENI. The CDR3 loop is CASSPPGLSEAFF. As DNA, the CDR3 is TGTGCCAGCTCACCTCCGGGTTTGAGCGAAGCTTTCTTT.

In its sample, this clonotype was seen a few times. The chain employs TRBV6-6 and TRBJ1-5; 8 nucleotides line up with TRBD1. This CDR3 comprises 16 residues. CDR1 is MNHNY, CDR2 SVGAGI, per germline (reference sequence). V lost 6 bases, J lost 6 bases, and 13 bases stayed unmatched. The CDR3 nucleotides are TGTGCCAGCAGCCCCGGACAGGGCAGCACGGGTCAGCCCCAGCATTTT. As protein: CASSPGQGSTGQPQHF.

This clonotype was counted between two and nine times. V usage is TRBV4-1 and J usage is TRBJ2-1; no definite D call. Germline CDR1 reads MGHRA; CDR2 reads YSYEKL. Trimming removed 0 bases from V and 7 bases from J, with 4 bases in between. This CDR3 spans 12 amino acids. The CDR3 loop is CASSQDWNEQFF. CDR3 bases: TGCGCCAGCAGCCAAGATTGGAATGAGCAGTTCTTC.

The chain has TRBV24-1 and TRBJ2-6; D not certain. CDR3 length: 14 residues. Germline assignment: CDR1 KGHDR and CDR2 SFDVKD. Trimming stripped 4 bases from V and 0 bases from J, with 3 bases between. The CDR3 loop reads CATSDSSGANVLTF. CDR3 nucleotides: TGTGCCACCAGTGACAGCTCTGGGGCCAACGTCCTGACTTTC.

The rearrangement links TRBV11-2 to TRBJ1-1; tentatively, D is TRBD1 (5 bases). Germline V lookup: CDR1 SGHAT, CDR2 FQNNGV. This CDR3 has 15 residues. Trimming took off 6 bases at V and 5 bases at J, with 19 bases between the two ends. The CDR3 nucleotides are TGTGCCAGCAGTTTTCGGGACGCACGTTGGACTGAAGCTTTCTTT. Translating gives CASSFRDARWTEAFF.

There are a few counts of this clonotype. The chain combines TRBV6-1 with TRBJ2-7; the D gene could be TRBD1 or TRBD2 (5 bases each). Trimming took off 5 bases at V and 2 bases at J, with 19 bases between the two ends. The CDR3 totals 16 residues. From germline, CDR1 is MNHNS and CDR2 SASEGT. The CDR3 loop reads CASSLTIRDPPYEQYF. In DNA form, the CDR3 reads TGTGCCAGCAGTTTGACCATCCGGGACCCACCCTACGAGCAGTACTTC.

This clonotype was counted a few times. The V and J genes are TRBV27 and TRBJ2-1, with 10 bases lining up with TRBD2. Trimming took 8 bases from V and 5 from J; bases not matched to a gene: 12. The CDR3 contains 16 residues. Germline V lookup: CDR1 MNHEY, CDR2 SMNVEV (reference sequence). CDR3 bases: TGTGCCAGCGCTAGCGGGAGAGGAGGTAAAGACAATGAGCAGTTCTTC. Its protein product is CASASGRGGKDNEQFF.

This clonotype has more than one count but fewer than ten. The gene calls are TRBV29-1 and TRBJ2-1, with unresolved D. The V gene's germline CDR1 is SQVTM and CDR2 ANQGSEA. The CDR3 runs to 12 residues. Trimming took off 4 bases at V and 3 bases at J, with 7 bases between the two ends. The CDR3 region is CSVAPSYNEQFF. CDR3 DNA sequence: TGCAGCGTTGCTCCCAGCTACAATGAGCAGTTCTTC.

This chain joins TRBV14 and TRBJ2-3; TRBD1 might be the D (5 bases). CDR1 is SGHDN and CDR2 is FVKESK in the germline V gene. Between the trimmed V and J ends, which lost 3 bases and 0 bases, there was a span of 13 bases. This CDR3 contains 16 residues. The CDR3 loop reads CASSHLQGSSTDTQYF. CDR3 in DNA: TGTGCCAGCAGCCATCTTCAGGGCTCAAGCACAGATACGCAGTATTTT.

This clonotype occurred a few times. The V gene is TRBV7-2, the J gene TRBJ1-6; D gene ambiguous. CDR1 and CDR2 from the germline V gene are SGHTA and FQGNSA. CDR3 length equals 14 residues. Trimming removed 5 bases from V and 5 bases from J, with 10 bases in between. CDR3 in amino acids: CASSPSRHNSPLHF. The CDR3 DNA follows: TGTGCCAGCAGCCCCAGTAGGCATAATTCACCCCTCCACTTT.

This clonotype was observed a handful of times. V gene TRBV6-1 combines with J gene TRBJ1-1, with D tentatively TRBD1 (5 bases). CDR1 is MNHNS, CDR2 SASEGT, per germline. The V end lost 4 bases, the J end lost 3 bases, and 9 bases lay between the germline ends. The CDR3 is 13 residues long. In DNA form, the CDR3 reads TGTGCCAGCAGTGTTATGGGGGACACTGAAGCTTTCTTT. This translates into CASSVMGDTEAFF.

Many counts were recorded for this clonotype. CDR3 nucleotides: TGTGCCAGCAGCTTCACGACTAGCGGGAGAATTTTGGCAGATACGCAGTATTTT. This gives the protein CASSFTTSGRILADTQYF. V and J are TRBV11-2 and TRBJ2-3, with 12 bases matching TRBD2. This CDR3 contains 18 residues. V lost 3 bases and J lost 4; bases outside the gene matches: 11. Per the germline V gene, CDR1 is SGHAT and CDR2 is FQNNGV.